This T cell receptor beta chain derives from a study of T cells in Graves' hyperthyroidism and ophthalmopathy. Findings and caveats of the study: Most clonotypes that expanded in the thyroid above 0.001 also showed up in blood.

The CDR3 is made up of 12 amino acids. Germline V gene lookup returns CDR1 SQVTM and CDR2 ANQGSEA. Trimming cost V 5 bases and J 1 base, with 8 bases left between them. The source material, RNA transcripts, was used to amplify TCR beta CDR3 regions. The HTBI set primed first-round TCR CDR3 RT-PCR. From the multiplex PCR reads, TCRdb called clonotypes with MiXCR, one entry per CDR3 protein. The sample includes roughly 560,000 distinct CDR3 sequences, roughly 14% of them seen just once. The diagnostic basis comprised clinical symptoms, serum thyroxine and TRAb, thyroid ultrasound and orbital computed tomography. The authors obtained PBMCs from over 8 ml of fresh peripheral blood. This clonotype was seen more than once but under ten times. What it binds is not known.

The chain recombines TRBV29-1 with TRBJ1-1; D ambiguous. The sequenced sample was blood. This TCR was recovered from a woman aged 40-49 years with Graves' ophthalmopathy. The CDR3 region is CSVLNSNTEAFF. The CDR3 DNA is TGCAGCGTTCTGAATTCGAACACTGAAGCTTTCTTT.